This is a list of T cell receptor beta chains from one sample in a study of OX40 agonist ivuxolimab in advanced cancers. Assay used: immunoSEQ multiplex PCR; TCRdb lists only in-frame clones, some missing. Of tens of thousands of clones listed, around 87% were seen once; the top ten hold roughly 17%. The source was CD4+ or CD8+ T cells sorted from blood, collected in a trial of the OX40 agonist ivuxolimab. The source is an adult with an advanced solid tumor such as melanoma, head and neck, liver or kidney cancer. Both conserved end residues are trimmed from each CDR3.

v_call cdr3_length cdr3_aa
TRBV19 13 ASSIDRKNTGELF
TRBV6-1 13 ASSEGTSGSGELF
TRBV6-1 13 ASTGLAGDTDTQY
TRBV19 13 ASSILEGGNQPQH
TRBV28 10 ASRTRVSPLH
TRBV6-1 11 ASSAGVTGNAF
TRBV5-1 10 ASSRQQETQY
TRBV29-1 10 SVMTAGNTIY
TRBV5-8 12 ASSSGGRNYGYT
TRBV19 12 ASSMGSSNQPQH
TRBV19 16 ASSIGPPKRATNEKLF
TRBV10-3 15 AISEGFGTNRYNEQF
TRBV7-6 13 ASSPSVEGTYEQY
TRBV5-1 13 ASSLASTSQETQY
TRBV27 13 ASSRWGQKGYEQY
TRBV29-1 10 SFRRGEETQY
TRBV18 13 ASSPWTGGQETQY